The clone carrying this T cell receptor (beta chain) was counted only a few times. What it recognizes is unknown. With molecular barcodes, quantitative 5'-RACE was used to make the TCR beta libraries. TCRdb re-called the 5' RACE reads with MiXCR, one entry per CDR3 protein. The sample includes about 540,000 distinct CDR3 sequences, over 9.5% of them seen just once. J gave up 8 bases and V 0 bases, and 8 bases lay outside the gene matches. The CDR3 totals 15 residues. The germline V gene encodes CDR1 SGDLS and CDR2 YYNGEE. The sample is drawn from a study of CD8 T cells in ankylosing spondylitis. Findings of the study overall: For ankylosing spondylitis blood, a TCR beta motif of roughly 8 highly homologous variants appeared characteristic. There was reportedly significant enrichment of clones that were disease-linked in matched ankylosing spondylitis synovial fluid.

The specimen was blood, either unsorted or a sorted T cell fraction (not recorded which). The TCR was taken from a male donor with ankylosing spondylitis. The chain employs TRBV9 and TRBJ2-1, with 7 nucleotides matching TRBD2. CDR3 amino acids: CASSVAAGFGYEQFF. The CDR3 DNA reads TGTGCCAGCAGCGTAGCAGCGGGATTCGGGTATGAGCAGTTCTTC.